Below are 18 T cell receptor beta chains sequenced from a single sample in a study of blood T cell repertoires in COVID-19. Sequencing was performed with immunoSEQ multiplex PCR; in TCRdb, only in-frame clones are kept and a portion is missing. The data show a few hundred thousand clones, approximately 92% seen once. Source material: PBMCs or T cells enriched from blood (not recorded which). These receptors all come from a man aged 18 to 30 who had recovered from COVID-19.

This rearrangement joins TRBV9 to TRBJ2-1; 10 bases match TRBD1. V lost 3 bases and J lost 4; bases outside the gene matches: 1. Germline CDR1 reads SGDLS; CDR2 reads YYNGEE. The CDR3 sequence is 14 residues long. CDR3 sequence (DNA): TGTGCCAGCAGCGCGGGACAGGGGTACAATGAGCAGTTCTTC. Translated: CASSAGQGYNEQFF.

This clone appeared a single time. The chain carries TRBV30 and TRBJ1-3, with D unclear. V lost 4 bases and J lost 3, with 13 bases in between. Germline-derived CDR1 and CDR2 are GTSNPN and SVGIG (reference sequence). The CDR3 covers 14 residues. CDR3 amino acids: CAWTPAGFGNTIYF. DNA for the CDR3: TGTGCCTGGACCCCGGCGGGATTTGGAAACACCATATATTTT.

The rearrangement links TRBV7-6 to TRBJ2-1; TRBD1 agrees at 9 bases. J gave up 6 bases and V 0 bases, and 6 bases lay outside the gene matches. This CDR3 spans 16 amino acids. Germline-derived CDR1 and CDR2 are SGHVS and FNYEAQ. CDR3 sequence (DNA): TGTGCCAGCAGCTTAGCAGGGACAGGGAATCGCAATGAGCAGTTCTTC. It encodes CASSLAGTGNRNEQFF.

The chain recombines TRBV30 with TRBJ2-1; weak D call: TRBD1 (6 bases). V was cut by 2 bases and J by 9 bases, with 11 bases left in between. From germline, CDR1 is GTSNPN and CDR2 SVGIG (reference sequence). The CDR3 is made up of 12 amino acids. This chain's CDR3 is CAWSRQAIEQFF. The CDR3 DNA reads TGTGCCTGGAGTCGACAGGCAATTGAGCAGTTCTTC.

The chain links TRBV7-9 to TRBJ1-5, with D perhaps matching TRBD1 (6 bases). Germline CDR1 and CDR2: SEHNR and FQNEAQ (reference sequence). The V end lost 6 bases, the J end lost 1 base, and 22 bases lay between the germline ends. The CDR3 is 18 residues long. CDR3 DNA: TGTGCCAGCAGTTCCGGGGCTGGACAGCGAACGAGCAATCAGCCCCAGCATTTT. This encodes CASSSGAGQRTSNQPQHF. Using reference TRBV7-9 and TRBJ1-5 for the parts outside the CDR3, the full variable domain is DTGVSQNPRHKITKRGQNVTFRCDPISEHNRLYWYRQTLGQGPEFLTYFQNEAQLEKSRLLSDRFSAERPKGSFSTLEIQRTEQGDSAMYLCASSSGAGQRTSNQPQHFGDGTRLSIL.

V usage is TRBV27 and J usage is TRBJ2-2, with D unclear. This CDR3 is 12 amino acids long. Trimming pared 3 bases from V and 6 bases from J, leaving 5 bases between. Germline V gene sequence: CDR1 MNHEY, CDR2 SMNVEV (reference sequence). The CDR3 DNA reads TGTGCCAGCAGTTTTTATCCCGGGGAGCTGTTTTTT. Translated, it gives CASSFYPGELFF.

This rearrangement joins TRBV13 to TRBJ2-2; the D is unclear. V was shortened by 7 bases and J by 6 bases, with 15 bases between the two germline ends. This CDR3 has 14 amino acids. Germline loops: CDR1 PRHDT, CDR2 FYEKMQ (reference sequence). The CDR3 DNA sequence: TGTGCCAGCAAATTGGGCCCCCAGGCCGGGGAGCTGTTTTTT. As protein: CASKLGPQAGELFF.

The CDR3 protein is CATASAGQAYGYTF. The CDR3 bases are TGTGCCACCGCATCGGCGGGACAGGCCTATGGCTACACCTTC. The V call is TRBV19, the J call TRBJ1-2; TRBD1 aligns across 8 bases. The length of the CDR3 is 14 residues. J lost 4 bases, V lost 10 bases, and 11 bases had no gene match. CDR1 is LNHDA and CDR2 is SQIVND in the germline V gene (reference sequence).

The J gene is TRBJ2-3, the V gene TRBV7-3; 11 positions agree with TRBD2. V shed 2 bases, J shed 2 bases, and the junction held 9 bases outside the gene matches. CDR1 SGHTA and CDR2 FQGTGA come from the germline V gene. There are 18 residues in the CDR3. This CDR3 reads CASSLYARLAGTTDTQYF. The CDR3 DNA reads TGTGCCAGCAGCTTATACGCTAGACTAGCGGGAACCACAGATACGCAGTATTTT.

The genes are TRBV28 and TRBJ2-1; TRBD2 matches at 7 bases. The CDR3 runs 15 residues. Per the germline V gene, CDR1 is MDHEN and CDR2 is SYDVKM. Losses at the gene ends were 8 bases for V and 0 bases for J; bases not matched to a gene: 7. Here the CDR3 reads CASPGLSSSYNEQFF. CDR3 nucleotide sequence: TGTGCCAGCCCGGGACTATCGAGCTCCTACAATGAGCAGTTCTTC.

CDR3 bases: TGCGCCAGGAGAACAGGGGCGCAGGATAATTCACCCCTCCACTTT. This encodes CARRTGAQDNSPLHF. V is TRBV5-1 and J is TRBJ1-6, with 7 bases lining up with TRBD1. CDR3 length equals 15 residues. The junction had 10 bases not matched to a gene; V was cut back by 8 bases and J by 5 bases. The V gene's germline CDR1 is SGHRS and CDR2 YFSETQ.

CDR3 residues: CASSSTKTSGGQETQYF. The CDR3 nucleotides read TGTGCCAGCAGCTCGACCAAAACTAGCGGGGGTCAAGAGACCCAGTACTTC. This chain links TRBV7-9 with TRBJ2-5; TRBD2 matches at 11 bases. With V trimmed by 4 bases and J by 2 bases, 9 bases remained unmatched. The germline V gene has CDR1 SEHNR and CDR2 FQNEAQ (reference sequence). This CDR3 contains 17 residues.

The rearrangement uses TRBV5-8 and TRBJ2-3, with D possibly being TRBD2 (6 bases). The germline V gene has CDR1 SGHTS and CDR2 YDEGEE. The CDR3 extends over 17 amino acids. Trimming stripped 0 bases from V and 0 bases from J, with 14 bases between. The DNA of the CDR3 is TGTGCCAGCAGCTTGGGAGGTATAGCGGAAAGCACAGATACGCAGTATTTT. This codes for CASSLGGIAESTDTQYF.

This chain joins TRBV19 and TRBJ1-2; 7 bases are a match to TRBD1. Per the germline V gene, CDR1 is LNHDA and CDR2 is SQIVND (reference sequence). This CDR3 contains 14 residues. Losses at the gene ends were 4 bases for V and 6 bases for J; bases not matched to a gene: 8. In DNA form, the CDR3 reads TGTGCCAGTAGTACGCGACAGGGTGAAAATGGCTACACCTTC. Its protein product is CASSTRQGENGYTF.

This clone appeared once. The CDR3 nucleotides read TGTGCCAGCATGGGCGGGATGGTAGGTCAGCCCCAGCATTTT. It codes for CASMGGMVGQPQHF. The chain is built from TRBV2 and TRBJ1-5; D ambiguous. The germline V gene encodes CDR1 SNHLY and CDR2 FYNNEI. Deletions cut 7 bases from V and 6 bases from J, with 16 bases between. The CDR3 extends over 14 amino acids.

The V and J genes are TRBV5-6 and TRBJ2-5; D might be TRBD1 (6 bases). This CDR3 is 17 amino acids long. V lost 0 bases and J 4 bases, leaving 19 bases between the germline ends. The V gene's germline CDR1 is SGHDT and CDR2 YYEEEE. This CDR3 reads CASSLADKAGVGETQYF. The CDR3, as DNA: TGTGCCAGCAGCTTGGCCGATAAGGCAGGGGTCGGAGAGACCCAGTACTTC. Filled out from reference TRBV5-6 and TRBJ2-5, the complete variable domain reads DAGVTQSPTHLIKTRGQQVTLRCSPKSGHDTVSWYQQALGQGPQFIFQYYEEEERQRGNFPDRFSGHQFPNYSSELNVNALLLGDSALYLCASSLADKAGVGETQYFGPGTRLLVL.

The chain is built from TRBV28 and TRBJ2-5, with TRBD1 matching over 8 bases. The CDR3 consists of 15 residues. The V gene's germline CDR1 is MDHEN and CDR2 SYDVKM. Unmatched junction bases numbered 9, after V lost 5 bases and J lost 4 bases. The CDR3 loop reads CASSGAGQGAETQYF. In nucleotides, the CDR3 is TGTGCCAGCAGTGGCGCCGGACAGGGAGCAGAGACCCAGTACTTC.

V is TRBV27 and J is TRBJ1-3; D remains ambiguous. CDR3 length: 14 residues. V dropped 4 bases and J dropped 2 bases, with 9 bases sitting between them. Germline CDR1 and CDR2: MNHEY and SMNVEV (reference sequence). The CDR3 region is CASSSPGAGNTIYF. The CDR3 DNA reads TGTGCCAGCAGTTCCCCCGGGGCTGGAAACACCATATATTTT.